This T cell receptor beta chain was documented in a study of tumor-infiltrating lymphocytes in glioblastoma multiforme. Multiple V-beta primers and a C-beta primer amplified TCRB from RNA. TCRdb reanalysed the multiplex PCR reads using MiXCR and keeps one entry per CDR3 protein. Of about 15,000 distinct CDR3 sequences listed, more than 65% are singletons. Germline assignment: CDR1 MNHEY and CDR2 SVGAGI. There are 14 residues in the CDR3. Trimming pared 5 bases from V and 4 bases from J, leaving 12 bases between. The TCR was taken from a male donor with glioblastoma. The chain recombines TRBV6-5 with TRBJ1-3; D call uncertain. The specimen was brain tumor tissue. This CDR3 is CASSPPGSGNTIYF. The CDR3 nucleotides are TGTGCCAGCAGTCCTCCGGGCTCGGGAAACACCATATATTTT.